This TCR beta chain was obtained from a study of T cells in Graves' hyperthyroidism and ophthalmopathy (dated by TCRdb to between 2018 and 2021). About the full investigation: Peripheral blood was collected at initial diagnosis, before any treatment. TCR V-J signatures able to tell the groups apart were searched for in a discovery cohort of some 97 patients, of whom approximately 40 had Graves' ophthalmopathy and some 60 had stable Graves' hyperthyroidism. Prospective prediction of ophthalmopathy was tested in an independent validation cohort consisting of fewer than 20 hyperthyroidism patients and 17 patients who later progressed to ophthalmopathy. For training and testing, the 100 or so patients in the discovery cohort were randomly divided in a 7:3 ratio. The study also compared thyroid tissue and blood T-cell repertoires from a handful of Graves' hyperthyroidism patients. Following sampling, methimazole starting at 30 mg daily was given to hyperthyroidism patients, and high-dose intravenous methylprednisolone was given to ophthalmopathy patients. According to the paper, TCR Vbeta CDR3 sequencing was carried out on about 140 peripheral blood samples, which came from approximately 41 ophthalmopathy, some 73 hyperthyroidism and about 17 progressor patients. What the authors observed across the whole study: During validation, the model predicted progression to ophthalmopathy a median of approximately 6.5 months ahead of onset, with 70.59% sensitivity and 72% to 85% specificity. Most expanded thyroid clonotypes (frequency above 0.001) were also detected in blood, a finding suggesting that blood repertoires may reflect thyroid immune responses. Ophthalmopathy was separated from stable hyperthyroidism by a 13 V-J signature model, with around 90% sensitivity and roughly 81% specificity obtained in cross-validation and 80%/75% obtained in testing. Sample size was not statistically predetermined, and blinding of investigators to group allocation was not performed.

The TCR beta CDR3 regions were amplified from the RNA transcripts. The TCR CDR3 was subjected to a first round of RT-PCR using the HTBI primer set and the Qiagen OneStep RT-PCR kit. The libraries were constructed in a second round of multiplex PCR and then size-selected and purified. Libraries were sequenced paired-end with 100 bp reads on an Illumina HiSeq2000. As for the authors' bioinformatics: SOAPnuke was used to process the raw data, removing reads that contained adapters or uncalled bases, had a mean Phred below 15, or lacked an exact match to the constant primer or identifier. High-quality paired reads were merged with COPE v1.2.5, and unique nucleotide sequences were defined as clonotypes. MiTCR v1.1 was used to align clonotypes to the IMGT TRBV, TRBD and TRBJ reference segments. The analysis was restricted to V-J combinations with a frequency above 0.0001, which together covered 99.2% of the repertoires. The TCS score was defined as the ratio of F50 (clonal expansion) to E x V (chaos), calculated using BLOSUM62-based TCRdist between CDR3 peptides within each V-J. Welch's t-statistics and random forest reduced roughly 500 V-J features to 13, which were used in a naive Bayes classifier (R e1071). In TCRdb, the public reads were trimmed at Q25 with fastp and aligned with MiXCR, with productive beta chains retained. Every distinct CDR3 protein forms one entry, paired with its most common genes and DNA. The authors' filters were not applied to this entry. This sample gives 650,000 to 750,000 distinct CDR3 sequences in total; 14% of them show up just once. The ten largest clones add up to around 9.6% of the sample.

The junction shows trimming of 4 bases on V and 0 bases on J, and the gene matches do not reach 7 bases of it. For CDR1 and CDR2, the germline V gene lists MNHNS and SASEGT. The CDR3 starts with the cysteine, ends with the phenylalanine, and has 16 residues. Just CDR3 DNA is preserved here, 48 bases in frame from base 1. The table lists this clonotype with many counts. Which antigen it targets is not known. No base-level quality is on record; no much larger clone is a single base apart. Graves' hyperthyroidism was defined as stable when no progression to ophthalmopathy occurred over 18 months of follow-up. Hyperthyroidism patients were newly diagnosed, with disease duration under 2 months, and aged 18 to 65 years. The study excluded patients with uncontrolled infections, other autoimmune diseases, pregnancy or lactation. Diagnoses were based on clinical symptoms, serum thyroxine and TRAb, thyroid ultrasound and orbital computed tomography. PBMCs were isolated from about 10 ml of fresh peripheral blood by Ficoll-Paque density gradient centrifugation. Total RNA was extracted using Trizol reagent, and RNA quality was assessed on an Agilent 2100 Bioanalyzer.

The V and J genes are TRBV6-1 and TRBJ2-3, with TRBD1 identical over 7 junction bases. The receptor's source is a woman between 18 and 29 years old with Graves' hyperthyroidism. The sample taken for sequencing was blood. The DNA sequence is TGTGCCAGCAGTGTCCCCGGGACAGAAAGCACAGATACGCAGTATTTT. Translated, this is CASSVPGTESTDTQYF.